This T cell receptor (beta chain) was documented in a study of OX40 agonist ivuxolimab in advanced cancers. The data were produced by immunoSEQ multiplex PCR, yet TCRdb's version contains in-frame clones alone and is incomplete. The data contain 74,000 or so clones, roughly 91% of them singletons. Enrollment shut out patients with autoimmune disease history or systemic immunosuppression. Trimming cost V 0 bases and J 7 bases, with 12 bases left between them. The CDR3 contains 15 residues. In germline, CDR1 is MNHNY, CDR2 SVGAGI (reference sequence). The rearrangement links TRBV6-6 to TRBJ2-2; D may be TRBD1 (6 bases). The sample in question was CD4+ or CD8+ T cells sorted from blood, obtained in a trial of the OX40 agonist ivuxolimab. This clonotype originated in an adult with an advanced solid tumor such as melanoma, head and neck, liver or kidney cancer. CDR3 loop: CASSYSQGLIGELFF. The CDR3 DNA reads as TGTGCCAGCAGTTACTCGCAGGGGTTGATCGGGGAGCTGTTTTTT.